These 11 T cell receptor beta chains were sequenced from one sample in a study of blood T cell repertoires in COVID-19. Sequenced by immunoSEQ multiplex PCR; TCRdb stores in-frame clones only, minus some. The table lists some 200,000 clones, approximately 80% of them singletons. The sample was PBMCs or T cells enriched from blood (not recorded which). The receptors here all came from a man aged 35 to 55 who had recovered from COVID-19.

The V call is TRBV6-4, the J call TRBJ1-6; no clear D gene. V was shortened by 10 bases and J by 10 bases, with 26 bases between the two germline ends. The CDR3 runs to 16 residues. The V gene's germline CDR1 is MRHNA and CDR2 SNTAGT. CDR3 DNA: TGTGCCACCTTTACCGATGACCGGGAAAGCAGATCACCCCTCCACTTT. Its protein is CATFTDDRESRSPLHF.

The CDR3 coding sequence is TGTGCCTGGAGTCAGTTGGGACTAGCGGGAAGTGAGCAGTTCTTC. Translating gives CAWSQLGLAGSEQFF. This chain connects TRBV30 to TRBJ2-1; 13 nucleotides line up with TRBD2. Germline V gives CDR1 GTSNPN, CDR2 SVGIG (reference sequence). CDR3 size: 15 residues. Trimming took 2 bases from V and 9 from J; bases not matched to a gene: 7.

The chain employs TRBV27 and TRBJ1-2; TRBD1 agrees at 9 bases. The trim removed 10 bases at V and 8 bases at J, leaving 11 bases unmatched. Per germline, CDR1 MNHEY and CDR2 SMNVEV (reference sequence). This CDR3 comprises 13 residues. The CDR3 spells CATYRQGGWGYTF. CDR3 coding DNA: TGTGCCACTTATCGACAGGGGGGTTGGGGCTACACCTTC.

The chain couples TRBV19 to TRBJ1-3; TRBD1 might be the D (5 bases). In germline, CDR1 is LNHDA, CDR2 SQIVND (reference sequence). V lost 7 bases and J 0 bases, leaving 16 bases between the germline ends. The CDR3 totals 16 residues. Here the CDR3 reads CASTLLQANSGNTIYF. The CDR3 nucleotides read TGTGCCAGTACCCTCCTACAGGCCAACTCTGGAAACACCATATATTTT.

The chain links TRBV5-1 to TRBJ2-5; no firm D call. This CDR3 has 13 amino acids. Germline CDR1 is SGHRS and CDR2 is YFSETQ. The V end was cut by 6 bases, the J end by 4 bases, with 13 bases between. This CDR3 reads CASNREIGETQYF. The CDR3 coding sequence is TGCGCCAGCAACCGAGAGATTGGAGAGACCCAGTACTTC.

On this clone: The same CDR3 is also encoded by other DNA sequences in this sample. The chain joins TRBV7-2 to TRBJ1-4; D is unclear. CDR3 size: 14 residues. Germline V lookup: CDR1 SGHTA, CDR2 FQGNSA. Deletions cut 2 bases from V and 0 bases from J, with 4 bases between. CDR3 region: CASSLTATNEKLFF. The CDR3 region has the DNA TGTGCCAGCAGCTTAACAGCAACTAATGAAAAACTGTTTTTT.

This clone was seen ten or more times. The V and J genes are TRBV7-2 and TRBJ2-3, with D perhaps TRBD2 (5 bases). The CDR3 runs 16 residues. Germline V gene sequence: CDR1 SGHTA, CDR2 FQGNSA. Trimming cost V 1 base and J 5 bases, with 16 bases left between them. CDR3: CASSLGAGTAGDTQYF. The CDR3 DNA reads TGTGCCAGCAGCTTAGGGGCGGGCACGGCGGGAGATACGCAGTATTTT.

The V and J genes are TRBV21-1 and TRBJ2-7; TRBD1 is taken as the D call from the table, unchecked against the DNA. TRBV21-1 is listed as a pseudogene. This CDR3 region has 14 residues. DNA for the CDR3: TGTGCCAGCCACCCCCCGGGACAGGGCGTCGAGCAGTACTTC. Amino acid sequence: CASHPPGQGVEQYF.

The chain couples TRBV27 to TRBJ1-5; D ambiguous. This CDR3 has 14 residues. Trimming left V 4 bases short and J 8 bases short, with 15 bases between. CDR1 MNHEY and CDR2 SMNVEV come from the germline V gene (reference sequence). CDR3 DNA: TGTGCCAGCAGTTCCTCTCAGACGGAGAAGCCCCAGCATTTT. This sequence encodes CASSSSQTEKPQHF.

The V gene is TRBV4-1, the J gene TRBJ2-1; 10 positions match TRBD2. This CDR3 is 18 amino acids long. Germline CDR1 MGHRA, CDR2 YSYEKL. The V segment lost 4 bases and the J segment 0 bases; nucleotides outside the gene matches: 9. This CDR3 is CASSLTSGITSSYNEQFF. In nucleotides, the CDR3 is TGCGCCAGCAGCCTAACTAGCGGGATAACCAGCTCCTACAATGAGCAGTTCTTC.

There are a few counts of this clone. The chain employs TRBV10-1 and TRBJ2-2, with no clear D. Between the trimmed V and J ends, which lost 3 bases and 7 bases, there was a span of 12 bases. In germline, CDR1 is WNHNN, CDR2 SYGVQD (reference sequence). The CDR3 spans 14 residues. In DNA form, the CDR3 reads TGCGCCAGCAGTGAAATTCCTTCGGGCGGGGAGCTGTTTTTT. Its protein is CASSEIPSGGELFF.